A single sample is the source of the 11 T cell receptor beta chains below, sequenced in a study of T cell responses to AZD1222 COVID-19 vaccine. Produced via immunoSEQ multiplex PCR; TCRdb's table is partial and in-frame only. This sample carries 150,000 to 200,000 clones, 80% to 90% of them seen once, and the ten largest clones take about 6.9%. Source: peripheral blood, taken on day 0 of AZD1222 vaccination. All receptors derive from an adult in good health.

This chain links TRBV5-4 with TRBJ1-3; D possibly corresponds to TRBD1 (6 bases). Germline V gene lookup returns CDR1 SGHNT and CDR2 YYREEE (reference sequence). This CDR3 is built from 18 residues. V was trimmed by 4 bases and J by 2 bases, leaving 22 bases between them. The CDR3: CASSPGGQGRLAGNTIYF. CDR3 sequence (DNA): TGTGCCAGCAGCCCGGGGGGTCAGGGGCGCCTTGCTGGAAACACCATATATTTT.

V usage is TRBV29-1 and J usage is TRBJ2-7; D is perhaps TRBD1 or TRBD2 (5 bases each). Germline CDR1 reads SQVTM; CDR2 reads ANQGSEA. V lost 3 bases, J lost 0 bases, and 9 bases lay in between. CDR3 length: 13 amino acids. This chain's CDR3 is CSVEGTVSYEQYF. The CDR3 DNA reads as TGCAGCGTTGAGGGGACGGTCTCCTACGAGCAGTACTTC.

The count of this clone is one. An end of the junction does not agree with germline; a read error may underlie this. The chain employs TRBV7-7 and TRBJ2-7; D is ambiguous. From germline, CDR1 is SSHAT and CDR2 FNYEAQ (reference sequence). The CDR3 length is 13 residues. The CDR3 DNA sequence: TGTGCTAGCAGCTTAAATAAGGATTTCGAGCAGTACTTC. Translated, it gives CASSLNKDFEQYF.

The chain couples TRBV27 to TRBJ2-3; D is possibly TRBD1 (6 bases). V lost 8 bases and J lost 4, with 28 bases in between. Looked up from germline, CDR1 is MNHEY and CDR2 is SMNVEV (reference sequence). The CDR3 spans 18 residues. The DNA of the CDR3 is TGTGCCAGCCGCGCGGCGAAATTAACAGGGTCTGGCCCAGATACGCAGTATTTT. This encodes CASRAAKLTGSGPDTQYF.

The chain's CDR3 is CASSPRAGMHEQYV. CDR3 nucleotide sequence: TGTGCCAGTAGTCCTCGGGCAGGGATGCACGAGCAGTACGTC. The chain carries TRBV19 and TRBJ2-7; D might be TRBD1 (5 bases). In germline, CDR1 is LNHDA, CDR2 SQIVND (reference sequence). Trimming took 5 bases from V and 5 from J, leaving 16 bases between them. This CDR3 comprises 14 residues.

The rearrangement uses TRBV13 and TRBJ2-5, with 8 bases fitting TRBD2. Unmatched junction bases numbered 9, after V lost 6 bases and J lost 6 bases. Germline V gene lookup returns CDR1 PRHDT and CDR2 FYEKMQ (reference sequence). The CDR3 is made up of 14 amino acids. CDR3 sequence reads: CASRAPGLGKTQYF. Here the CDR3 DNA reads TGTGCCAGCAGGGCCCCGGGACTAGGAAAGACCCAGTACTTC.

The chain is built from TRBV6-6 and TRBJ2-5, with 8 positions matching TRBD2. This CDR3 region has 17 residues. From germline, CDR1 is MNHNY and CDR2 SVGAGI (reference sequence). V shed 5 bases, J shed 0 bases, and the junction held 11 bases outside the gene matches. CDR3 sequence reads: CASSPRRGAGDQETQYF. The CDR3 DNA reads as TGTGCCAGCAGTCCCCGGCGTGGAGCGGGGGACCAAGAGACCCAGTACTTC.

This clone was found once. The J gene is TRBJ2-7, the V gene TRBV5-1, with 7 bases lining up with TRBD1. V was clipped by 0 bases and J by 2 bases; unmatched bases: 5. This CDR3 region has 15 residues. Germline V gives CDR1 SGHRS, CDR2 YFSETQ. The CDR3, as DNA: TGCGCCAGCAGCTTGGGCCCCACAGGGGCCTACGAGCAGTACGTC. It specifies CASSLGPTGAYEQYV.

In its sample, this clone was seen once. The V gene is TRBV4-1, the J gene TRBJ2-7, with a possible D match to TRBD2 (5 bases). Trimming cost V 5 bases and J 6 bases, with 20 bases left between them. The V gene's germline CDR1 is MGHRA and CDR2 YSYEKL. The CDR3 spans 15 residues. The CDR3 loop is CASSEAAALGGEQYV. Written as DNA, the CDR3 is TGCGCCAGCAGCGAAGCAGCGGCCCTCGGTGGCGAGCAGTACGTC.

The V and J genes are TRBV6-5 and TRBJ1-2; the D gene is possibly TRBD1 (5 bases). V was cut by 6 bases and J by 7 bases, with 9 bases left in between. Germline CDR1 and CDR2: MNHEY and SVGAGI. CDR3 length equals 11 residues. The DNA for the CDR3 is TGTGCCAGCAGCGGGGGTCTTGGCTACACCTTC. This translates into CASSGGLGYTF.

The chain uses TRBV9 and TRBJ2-2; 11 bases line up with TRBD2. The CDR3 spans 16 residues. V trimming: 4 bases; J trimming: 6 bases; junction bases outside the gene matches: 8. CDR1 is SGDLS and CDR2 is YYNGEE in the germline V gene. Here the CDR3 reads CASSSRATSGAGELFF. CDR3 nucleotide sequence: TGTGCCAGCAGCTCCAGGGCGACTAGCGGGGCCGGGGAGCTGTTTTTT.